One sample yielded the 25 T cell receptor beta chains listed below, sequenced in a study of cytomegalovirus exposure and HLA in healthy donors. The protocol was immunoSEQ multiplex PCR, while the TCRdb copy is restricted to in-frame clones and leaves out a portion. The sample has about 92,000 clones, 80% to 95% seen once; the top ten hold 1.1%. Sample: PBMCs. The receptor set was obtained from a young woman in good health and CMV-seropositive.

The chain uses TRBV4-3 and TRBJ2-1; no firm D call. Trimming cost V 0 bases and J 7 bases, with 16 bases left between them. Per germline, CDR1 LGHNA and CDR2 YSLEER. The CDR3 length is 16 residues. CDR3 nucleotides: TGCGCCAGCAGCCAAGAGATGTACTTGAGTGAAAATGAGCAGTTCTTC. It translates to CASSQEMYLSENEQFF.

The chain carries TRBV29-1 and TRBJ2-1; maybe TRBD1 (6 bases). Germline lookup yields CDR1 SQVTM and CDR2 ANQGSEA. This CDR3 contains 14 residues. The ends were cut back, 4 bases at V and 4 bases at J, with 14 bases in the middle. CDR3 sequence reads: CSVVHRDGYNEQFF. Written as DNA, the CDR3 is TGCAGCGTTGTTCACAGGGACGGGTACAATGAGCAGTTCTTC.

The gene calls are TRBV10-3 and TRBJ1-2; the D is unclear. V lost 5 bases and J lost 7, with 14 bases in between. Germline lookup yields CDR1 ENHRY and CDR2 SYGVKD. The CDR3 spans 13 residues. DNA for the CDR3: TGTGCCATCAGTCACCAAGGCGGATCTGGCTACACCTTC. Translated: CAISHQGGSGYTF.

This chain joins TRBV27 and TRBJ2-1; 13 bases line up with TRBD2. The CDR3 is made up of 15 amino acids. The V segment lost 6 bases and the J segment 5 bases; nucleotides outside the gene matches: 4. Germline assignment: CDR1 MNHEY and CDR2 SMNVEV (reference sequence). Here the CDR3 reads CASRGGTSGNNEQFF. The CDR3 DNA sequence: TGTGCCAGCAGAGGGGGGACTAGCGGGAACAATGAGCAGTTCTTC.

CDR3: CASSQDTTGLGNTIYF. The CDR3 bases are TGCGCCAGCAGCCAAGACACCACAGGGCTAGGAAACACCATATATTTT. J is TRBJ1-3 and V is TRBV4-3; D is possibly TRBD1 (6 bases). The V end lost 0 bases, the J end lost 4 bases, and 13 bases lay between the germline ends. This CDR3 contains 16 residues. Germline CDR1 and CDR2: LGHNA and YSLEER.

This clone was counted only a few times. The V and J genes are TRBV7-2 and TRBJ2-7; 8 nucleotides match TRBD1. V trimming: 1 base; J trimming: 3 bases; junction bases outside the gene matches: 8. Germline CDR1 and CDR2: SGHTA and FQGNSA. The CDR3 has 16 amino acids. The CDR3 here is CASSLGPLTGGYEQYF. CDR3 nucleotides: TGTGCCAGCAGCTTAGGTCCCCTCACAGGGGGCTACGAGCAGTACTTC.

The V gene is TRBV19, the J gene TRBJ2-1; D is possibly TRBD2 (5 bases). The CDR3 length is 16 residues. Germline V gives CDR1 LNHDA, CDR2 SQIVND (reference sequence). V gave up 3 bases and J gave up 4 bases, with 16 bases separating them. The CDR3 DNA reads TGTGCCAGTAGTATCCGGACTGACCTCGATTACAATGAGCAGTTCTTC. This translates into CASSIRTDLDYNEQFF. The full variable domain, completed using reference TRBV19 and TRBJ2-1, is DGGITQSPKYLFRKEGQNVTLSCEQNLNHDAMYWYRQDPGQGLRLIYYSQIVNDFQKGDIAEGYSVSREKKESFPLTVTSAQKNPTAFYLCASSIRTDLDYNEQFFGPGTRLTVL.

V usage is TRBV18 and J usage is TRBJ2-3; 8 bases match TRBD1. V lost 3 bases and J lost 4; bases outside the gene matches: 6. The germline gives CDR1 KGHSH, CDR2 LQKENI. This CDR3 has 15 residues. In DNA form, the CDR3 reads TGTGCCAGCTCACCGTTTAACAGGGGGTCAGATACGCAGTATTTT. It codes for CASSPFNRGSDTQYF.

The V gene is TRBV27, the J gene TRBJ1-2; no definite D call. This CDR3 has 15 amino acids. Trimming cost V 2 bases and J 5 bases, with 15 bases left between them. Germline V gene sequence: CDR1 MNHEY, CDR2 SMNVEV (reference sequence). The CDR3 protein is CASSLTGAPAYGYTF. CDR3 DNA sequence: TGTGCCAGCAGTTTAACGGGTGCGCCGGCATATGGCTACACCTTC.

The chain recombines TRBV10-1 with TRBJ1-2; tentative D call: TRBD1 (5 bases). V gave up 6 bases and J gave up 8 bases, with 16 bases separating them. CDR3 length equals 13 residues. Germline CDR1 and CDR2: WNHNN and SYGVQD (reference sequence). The CDR3 is CASSATGELGYTF. The DNA of the CDR3 is TGCGCCAGCAGCGCAACAGGCGAGCTCGGCTACACCTTC.

This chain uses TRBV6-5 with TRBJ2-4, with D perhaps matching TRBD2 (7 bases). Germline V gene data show CDR1 as MNHEY and CDR2 as SVGAGI. CDR3 size: 14 residues. V lost 4 bases to trimming and J lost 8 bases, with 15 bases between them. This CDR3 reads CASSLGGERDIQYF. CDR3 in DNA: TGTGCCAGCAGTTTAGGGGGGGAACGCGACATTCAGTACTTC.

This chain uses TRBV11-2 with TRBJ2-1, with 10 bases identical to TRBD1. The germline gives CDR1 SGHAT, CDR2 FQNNGV. The CDR3 has 15 amino acids. J gave up 2 bases and V 5 bases, and 3 bases lay outside the gene matches. In DNA form, the CDR3 reads TGTGCCAGCAGCCACGGGACAGGGGCCTACAATGAGCAGTTCTTC. This gives the protein CASSHGTGAYNEQFF.

V gene TRBV4-3 combines with J gene TRBJ2-5, with D maybe TRBD2 (5 bases). The CDR3 is 17 residues long. Germline V gene lookup returns CDR1 LGHNA and CDR2 YSLEER. V dropped 0 bases and J dropped 4 bases, with 18 bases sitting between them. CDR3 DNA: TGCGCCAGCAGCCAAGATCGAAGTTGGCGGGTTGGAGAGACCCAGTACTTC. It translates to CASSQDRSWRVGETQYF.

As DNA, the CDR3 is TGTGCCAGCAGCTTGATAGGGGACAGCTCCTACGAGCAGTACTTC. It is translated as CASSLIGDSSYEQYF. The chain couples TRBV7-8 to TRBJ2-7; 7 positions match TRBD1. The CDR3 sequence is 15 residues long. Trimming took 3 bases from V and 0 from J; bases not matched to a gene: 5. Germline V gives CDR1 SGHVS, CDR2 FQNEAQ.

The chain couples TRBV29-1 to TRBJ2-7; 8 nucleotides match TRBD2. The CDR3 spans 12 residues. J lost 7 bases, V lost 6 bases, and 8 bases had no gene match. From germline, CDR1 is SQVTM and CDR2 ANQGSEA. The DNA of the CDR3 is TGCAGCGTCTTGGCGGGAGGTGGTGAGCAGTACTTC. Amino acid sequence: CSVLAGGGEQYF.

The J gene is TRBJ1-2, the V gene TRBV6-5; 11 positions match TRBD1. This CDR3 comprises 14 residues. Unmatched junction bases numbered 8, after V lost 7 bases and J lost 7 bases. Germline V gene sequence: CDR1 MNHEY, CDR2 SVGAGI. CDR3 protein: CASKMDRGLGGYTF. The CDR3, as DNA: TGTGCCAGCAAGATGGACAGGGGGCTAGGTGGCTACACCTTC.

This clone has only a few counts. V is TRBV5-1 and J is TRBJ2-3; D is undetermined. The CDR3 extends over 14 amino acids. V shed 2 bases and J shed 0 bases, with 7 bases lying between them. Looked up from germline, CDR1 is SGHRS and CDR2 is YFSETQ. CDR3 protein: CASSLSLSTDTQYF. The CDR3 DNA sequence: TGCGCCAGCAGCTTATCTCTCAGCACAGATACGCAGTATTTT.

This rearrangement joins TRBV4-3 to TRBJ2-1; TRBD2 matches at 8 bases. V shed 0 bases, J shed 0 bases, and the junction held 4 bases outside the gene matches. The CDR3 is 17 amino acids. CDR1 and CDR2 from the germline V gene are LGHNA and YSLEER. The CDR3 reads CASSQDRAGGSYNEQFF. The CDR3 DNA reads as TGCGCCAGCAGCCAAGATCGGGCGGGAGGCTCCTACAATGAGCAGTTCTTC.

This clone was counted a single time. The chain is built from TRBV7-8 and TRBJ1-5, with 9 bases fitting TRBD1. Per the germline V gene, CDR1 is SGHVS and CDR2 is FQNEAQ. V was pared by 8 bases and J by 1 base, with 3 bases of the junction left unmatched. CDR3 size: 14 residues. The CDR3 here is CASGTGSSNQPQHF. The CDR3 DNA reads TGTGCCAGCGGGACAGGGTCAAGCAATCAGCCCCAGCATTTT.

V and J are TRBV5-6 and TRBJ1-2, with D possibly matching TRBD1 (5 bases). Germline loops: CDR1 SGHDT, CDR2 YYEEEE. This CDR3 spans 16 amino acids. V lost 0 bases and J 4 bases, leaving 16 bases between the germline ends. CDR3 protein: CASSLGFRTGGYGYTF. CDR3 nucleotides: TGTGCCAGCAGCTTGGGCTTCCGGACGGGGGGCTATGGCTACACCTTC.

The chain joins TRBV15 to TRBJ1-2; 10 positions agree with TRBD1. This CDR3 comprises 13 residues. CDR1 and CDR2 (germline): LNHNV, YYDKDF (reference sequence). J gave up 8 bases and V 2 bases, and 2 bases lay outside the gene matches. In DNA form, the CDR3 reads TGTGCCACCAGCAGAAGACAGGGGGCGGGCTACACCTTC. It codes for CATSRRQGAGYTF.

This chain connects TRBV2 to TRBJ2-2; tentative D call: TRBD1 (5 bases). The germline V and J ends were trimmed by 6 bases and 5 bases, with 16 bases remaining between them. The CDR3 is 15 amino acids. The germline V gene has CDR1 SNHLY and CDR2 FYNNEI. CDR3 sequence (DNA): TGTGCCAGCAGGCGGCCAGGGCAGGAAACCGGGGAGCTGTTTTTT. Its protein is CASRRPGQETGELFF.

This sequence joins TRBV18 and TRBJ1-1, with 7 bases aligning to TRBD1. V was clipped by 3 bases and J by 1 base; unmatched bases: 5. Germline V CDR1 and CDR2: KGHSH, LQKENI. The CDR3 consists of 15 residues. The CDR3 reads CASSPRTGPNTEAFF. Here the CDR3 DNA reads TGTGCCAGCTCACCTCGGACAGGACCGAACACTGAAGCTTTCTTT.

This chain joins TRBV29-1 and TRBJ2-3; TRBD2 aligns across 11 bases. This CDR3 has 17 residues. V shed 4 bases and J 0 bases; nucleotides not matched to a gene: 9. Germline-derived CDR1 and CDR2 are SQVTM and ANQGSEA. The CDR3 nucleotides are TGCAGCGTTGCCACTAGCGGGAGTCGGGCTAGCACAGATACGCAGTATTTT. Its protein is CSVATSGSRASTDTQYF.

This chain joins TRBV27 and TRBJ2-1; D is unclear. Germline CDR1 reads MNHEY; CDR2 reads SMNVEV (reference sequence). CDR3 length: 12 amino acids. Trimming shortened V by 7 bases and J by 9 bases, and 13 bases separated the two germline ends. CDR3 coding DNA: TGTGCCAGCATCAATTTAGTCCGTGAGCAGTTCTTC. It codes for CASINLVREQFF.